Below, one T cell receptor beta chain is given with its context. The sample belongs to a study of CD8+ T cells in alopecia areata. Study-wide background: Among treated patients, oral tofacitinib was administered at 5 to 10 mg twice daily.

Noted treatment: oral pan-JAK inhibitor, 5-10 mg twice daily. There are 17 residues in the CDR3. V was pared by 2 bases and J by 0 bases, with 7 bases of the junction left unmatched. CDR1 is SGHDT and CDR2 is YYEEEE in the germline V gene. RNA was isolated and reverse transcribed to cDNA, the sequencing template. Only in-frame clones appear in the TCRdb table, and some are missing; sequencing was by immunoSEQ multiplex PCR. The sample shows 40,000 to 50,000 clones, about three fifths of them seen only once. The V gene is TRBV5-6, the J gene TRBJ2-5; 10 nucleotides match TRBD2. The source is a human donor with alopecia areata. Specimen: CD8+ T cells sorted from blood, collected at week 4, from a patient treated with tofacitinib. This CDR3 reads CASSLSPTSGYQETQYF. CDR3 coding DNA: TGTGCCAGCAGCTTATCCCCGACTAGCGGGTACCAAGAGACCCAGTACTTC.